The next 24 T cell receptor beta chains were all read from a single sample in a study of blood T cell repertoires in COVID-19. Assay: immunoSEQ multiplex PCR; the TCRdb copy retains only in-frame clones and omits some. The table shows 150,000 to 200,000 clones, with more than 75% occurring only once. The sequenced sample was peripheral blood. The origin of the receptors is a human donor in a cohort sampled during active COVID-19.

As for this clone: Other DNA sequences in the same sample also yield this CDR3. The chain combines TRBV5-4 with TRBJ2-7; no definite D call. This CDR3 is built from 11 residues. V was cut by 0 bases and J by 7 bases, with 5 bases left in between. Germline V CDR1 and CDR2: SGHNT, YYREEE (reference sequence). The CDR3 nucleotides are TGTGCCAGCAGCTTGGGTCAGGAGCAGTACTTC. Amino acids: CASSLGQEQYF.

CDR3 in DNA: TGCGCCAGCAGTGAGCTAAGACGGGGTCTTCGCACAGATACGCAGTATTTT. It encodes CASSELRRGLRTDTQYF. The rearrangement uses TRBV10-2 and TRBJ2-3, with D maybe TRBD2 (5 bases). Germline CDR1 WSHSY, CDR2 SAAADI. This CDR3 has 17 amino acids. The V end lost 2 bases, the J end lost 1 base, and 16 bases lay between the germline ends.

The genes are TRBV5-4 and TRBJ1-1, with TRBD1 matching 7 bases. Unmatched junction bases numbered 6, after V lost 4 bases and J lost 3 bases. From germline, CDR1 is SGHNT and CDR2 YYREEE (reference sequence). CDR3 length: 14 residues. The CDR3 DNA sequence: TGTGCCAGCAGCCCAGGACAGGTTGACACTGAAGCTTTCTTT. Its protein product is CASSPGQVDTEAFF.

This chain connects TRBV2 to TRBJ2-7; D possibly corresponds to TRBD2 (6 bases). The germline V gene encodes CDR1 SNHLY and CDR2 FYNNEI. The length of the CDR3 is 15 residues. V was cut by 7 bases and J by 4 bases, with 20 bases left in between. The CDR3 loop reads CASTRVGGDQYEQYF. CDR3 DNA sequence: TGTGCCAGCACTCGAGTCGGCGGGGATCAATACGAGCAGTACTTC.

The chain is built from TRBV27 and TRBJ1-5; 9 nucleotides align to TRBD1. Losses at the gene ends were 5 bases for V and 3 bases for J; bases not matched to a gene: 5. The CDR3 extends over 15 amino acids. Germline CDR1 and CDR2: MNHEY and SMNVEV (reference sequence). The CDR3 coding sequence is TGTGCCAGCAGTACCGGGACAGGGATCAATCAGCCCCAGCATTTT. Translated, it gives CASSTGTGINQPQHF.

Points on this clone: An end of the junction differs from the germline gene, which may be a read error. V and J are TRBV7-7 and TRBJ1-5; the D gene is possibly TRBD1 (6 bases). The germline V gene has CDR1 SSHAT and CDR2 FNYEAQ (reference sequence). This CDR3 is 14 amino acids long. CDR3 residues: CASTPYRVNQPQHF. CDR3 coding DNA: TGTGCTAGCACCCCCTACAGGGTTAATCAGCCCCAGCATTTT.

The chain's CDR3 is CASSTAGGPPQETQYF. CDR3 in DNA: TGTGCCAGCAGTACCGCGGGAGGCCCCCCCCAAGAGACCCAGTACTTC. The rearrangement joins TRBV2 to TRBJ2-5, with 8 bases lining up with TRBD2. The CDR3 runs to 16 residues. Per the germline V gene, CDR1 is SNHLY and CDR2 is FYNNEI. J gave up 1 base and V 5 bases, and 9 bases lay outside the gene matches.

This chain uses TRBV21-1 with TRBJ2-6; the D call of TRBD1 is as the table states it, not checked on the DNA. TRBV21-1 is termed a pseudogene. This CDR3 has 15 amino acids. CDR3 bases: TGTGCCAGCAGCAAGCGACAGTGCGGGGCCAACGTCCTGACTTTC. Translated, it gives CASSKRQCGANVLTF.

The rearrangement links TRBV6-5 to TRBJ2-7; 9 bases are shared with TRBD2. With V trimmed by 0 bases and J by 0 bases, 0 bases remained unmatched. Germline lookup yields CDR1 MNHEY and CDR2 SVGAGI. This CDR3 spans 15 amino acids. The DNA of the CDR3 is TGTGCCAGCAGTTACTCGACTAGCGGCTCCTACGAGCAGTACTTC. This codes for CASSYSTSGSYEQYF.

The rearrangement uses TRBV6-1 and TRBJ1-3, with D uncertain. Germline CDR1 is MNHNS and CDR2 is SASEGT. Trimming took 0 bases from V and 8 from J, leaving 14 bases between them. The CDR3 extends over 15 amino acids. The CDR3 DNA sequence: TGTGCCAGCAGTGAAGCGGGCAGGCCGTTGGACACCATATATTTT. It translates to CASSEAGRPLDTIYF.

This rearrangement joins TRBV2 to TRBJ1-5; 7 bases are shared with TRBD1. CDR3 size: 15 residues. The trim removed 3 bases at V and 3 bases at J, leaving 5 bases unmatched. Germline CDR1 is SNHLY and CDR2 is FYNNEI. CDR3 protein: CASSDSGGPNQPQHF. CDR3 nucleotide sequence: TGTGCCAGCAGTGATTCAGGGGGGCCCAATCAGCCCCAGCATTTT.

J is TRBJ2-7 and V is TRBV4-3, with 10 bases aligning to TRBD2. The CDR3 has 13 amino acids. CDR1 and CDR2 (germline): LGHNA, YSLEER. V dropped 1 base and J dropped 11; count of bases not matched to a gene: 5. The CDR3 sequence: CASSQVDTSGKYF. The CDR3 DNA sequence: TGCGCCAGCAGCCAAGTTGATACTAGCGGGAAGTACTTC.

The genes are TRBV9 and TRBJ2-2; TRBD1 aligns across 8 bases. The ends lost 0 bases at V and 5 bases at J; junction bases unmatched: 3. The CDR3 covers 15 residues. Germline V gene lookup returns CDR1 SGDLS and CDR2 YYNGEE. The CDR3 DNA is TGTGCCAGCAGCGTAGGGCAGGGGGCTACCGGGGAGCTGTTTTTT. This translates into CASSVGQGATGELFF.

The chain employs TRBV27 and TRBJ1-1; TRBD1 matches at 12 bases. This CDR3 is 15 amino acids long. The germline V gene encodes CDR1 MNHEY and CDR2 SMNVEV (reference sequence). The V gene end was trimmed by 6 bases and the J gene end by 0 bases; junction bases not matched to a gene: 2. In nucleotides, the CDR3 is TGTGCCAGCAGGGGACAGGGGGCTTTGAACACTGAAGCTTTCTTT. Translated, it gives CASRGQGALNTEAFF.

V usage is TRBV29-1 and J usage is TRBJ2-7, with 10 bases that match TRBD1. The germline V gene has CDR1 SQVTM and CDR2 ANQGSEA. V shed 3 bases, J shed 4 bases, and the junction held 3 bases outside the gene matches. The CDR3 has 13 residues. Here the CDR3 DNA reads TGCAGCGTTGAGGAGGACAGGGGGTACGAGCAGTACTTC. Translating gives CSVEEDRGYEQYF.

Points on this clone: Other DNA variants within this sample encode the same CDR3. This chain uses TRBV18 with TRBJ2-7; 7 bases are a match to TRBD1. This CDR3 is built from 13 residues. Germline V lookup: CDR1 KGHSH, CDR2 LQKENI. V lost 1 base to trimming and J lost 5 bases; unmatched junction nucleotides: 2. CDR3 loop: CASSPRQGDEQYF. The CDR3 DNA reads as TGTGCCAGCTCACCACGACAGGGAGACGAGCAGTACTTC.

The chain joins TRBV15 to TRBJ1-4; D remains unclear. V dropped 5 bases and J dropped 8 bases, with 9 bases sitting between them. The CDR3 spans 12 residues. From germline, CDR1 is LNHNV and CDR2 YYDKDF (reference sequence). This chain's CDR3 is CATSSGLEKLFF. CDR3 bases: TGTGCCACCAGCTCGGGTCTCGAAAAACTGTTTTTT.

The rearrangement uses TRBV7-2 and TRBJ1-2; TRBD1 aligns across 8 bases. The CDR3 totals 12 residues. V shed 4 bases and J 6 bases; nucleotides not matched to a gene: 1. CDR1 is SGHTA, CDR2 FQGNSA, per germline. CDR3 protein: CASSSQGDGYTF. The CDR3 DNA reads TGTGCCAGCAGCTCACAGGGGGATGGCTACACCTTC.

Of note for this clone: Relative to the germline gene, one junction end is altered; a read error may explain this. The gene calls are TRBV2 and TRBJ2-2; D perhaps matches TRBD2 (5 bases). CDR3 length: 13 amino acids. Germline CDR1 and CDR2: SNHLY and FYNNEI. Here the CDR3 reads CASREDYDRELFF. Written as DNA, the CDR3 is TGTGCCAGCAGGGAAGACTACGACCGGGAGCTGTTTTTT.

The V gene is TRBV4-3, the J gene TRBJ2-3; a possible D gene is TRBD1 (6 bases). The CDR3 covers 14 residues. From germline, CDR1 is LGHNA and CDR2 YSLEER. V lost 0 bases and J lost 8, with 12 bases in between. The DNA of the CDR3 is TGCGCCAGCAGCCAAGATCAGGGGCTGAGTACGCAGTATTTT. It translates to CASSQDQGLSTQYF.

This rearrangement joins TRBV5-1 to TRBJ2-7; tentative D call: TRBD1 (5 bases). This CDR3 comprises 14 residues. Trimming stripped 5 bases from V and 0 bases from J, with 12 bases between. The V gene's germline CDR1 is SGHRS and CDR2 YFSETQ. The CDR3 sequence is CASSSDSYSYEQYF. For the CDR3, the DNA is TGCGCCAGCAGTTCTGACAGCTACTCCTACGAGCAGTACTTC.

The chain has TRBV5-5 and TRBJ1-5; a weak D match, TRBD1 (6 bases). This CDR3 comprises 14 residues. Germline V gene data show CDR1 as SGHKS and CDR2 as YYEKEE (reference sequence). Trimming left V 4 bases short and J 3 bases short, with 11 bases between. The CDR3 DNA reads TGTGCCAGCAGCCCAGGGGCTACCAATCAGCCCCAGCATTTT. Translated, it gives CASSPGATNQPQHF.

V and J are TRBV10-2 and TRBJ2-7, with 12 bases fitting TRBD2. Trimming at V came to 6 bases and at J to 0 bases, leaving 3 bases not matched to a gene. The CDR3 consists of 15 residues. The germline V gene has CDR1 WSHSY and CDR2 SAAADI. CDR3 nucleotide sequence: TGCGCCAGCAGGGCGACTAGCGGGAGCTCCTACGAGCAGTACTTC. Translating it yields CASRATSGSSYEQYF.

V gene TRBV7-2 combines with J gene TRBJ1-1; 8 bases match TRBD1. The germline CDR1 and CDR2 sequences are SGHTA and FQGNSA. The junction had 11 bases not matched to a gene; V was cut back by 2 bases and J by 0 bases. The CDR3 contains 18 residues. The CDR3 sequence: CASSLFRDRRAMNTEAFF. The CDR3 nucleotides are TGTGCCAGCAGCTTATTCAGGGACAGGCGAGCCATGAACACTGAAGCTTTCTTT.